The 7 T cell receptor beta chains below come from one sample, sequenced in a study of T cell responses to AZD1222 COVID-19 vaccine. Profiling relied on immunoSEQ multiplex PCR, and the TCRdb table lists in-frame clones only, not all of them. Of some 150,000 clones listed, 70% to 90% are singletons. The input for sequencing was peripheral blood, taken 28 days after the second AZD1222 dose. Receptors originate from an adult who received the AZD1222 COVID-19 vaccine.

CDR3 protein: CATEPVKGYEQYF. DNA for the CDR3: TGCGCCACTGAACCTGTGAAGGGTTACGAGCAGTACTTC. V and J are TRBV10-2 and TRBJ2-7, with D unresolved. The ends were cut back, 10 bases at V and 4 bases at J, with 17 bases in the middle. Germline CDR1 reads WSHSY; CDR2 reads SAAADI. This CDR3 spans 13 amino acids.

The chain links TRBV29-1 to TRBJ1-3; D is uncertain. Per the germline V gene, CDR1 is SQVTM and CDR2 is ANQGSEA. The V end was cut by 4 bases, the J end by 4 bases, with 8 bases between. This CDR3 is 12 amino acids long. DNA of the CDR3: TGCAGCGTTGCGGCGAAGGGAAACACCATATATTTT. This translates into CSVAAKGNTIYF.

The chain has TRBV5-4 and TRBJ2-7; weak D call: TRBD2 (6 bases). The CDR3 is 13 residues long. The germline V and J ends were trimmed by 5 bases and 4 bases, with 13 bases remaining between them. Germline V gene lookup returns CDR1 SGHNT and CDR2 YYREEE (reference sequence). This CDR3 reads CASRGGVQYEQYF. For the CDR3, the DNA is TGTGCCAGCAGAGGCGGGGTGCAGTACGAGCAGTACTTC.

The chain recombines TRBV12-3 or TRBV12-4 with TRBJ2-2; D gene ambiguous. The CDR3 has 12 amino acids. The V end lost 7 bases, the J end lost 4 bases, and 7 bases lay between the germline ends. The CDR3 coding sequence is TGTGCCAGCATTAAAGGCACCGGGGAGCTGTTTTTT. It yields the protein CASIKGTGELFF.

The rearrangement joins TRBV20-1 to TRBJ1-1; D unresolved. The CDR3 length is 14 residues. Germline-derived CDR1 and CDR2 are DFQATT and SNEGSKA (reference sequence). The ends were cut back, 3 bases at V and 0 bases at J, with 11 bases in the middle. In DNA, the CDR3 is TGCAGTGCTAGTGACCAAGACATGAACACTGAAGCTTTCTTT. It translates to CSASDQDMNTEAFF.

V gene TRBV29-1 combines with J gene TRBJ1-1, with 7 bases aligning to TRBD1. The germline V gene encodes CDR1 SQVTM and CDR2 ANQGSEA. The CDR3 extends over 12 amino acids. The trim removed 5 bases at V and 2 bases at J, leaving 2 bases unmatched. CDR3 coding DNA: TGCAGCGTTCGGGACAGCAACACTGAAGCTTTCTTT. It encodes CSVRDSNTEAFF.

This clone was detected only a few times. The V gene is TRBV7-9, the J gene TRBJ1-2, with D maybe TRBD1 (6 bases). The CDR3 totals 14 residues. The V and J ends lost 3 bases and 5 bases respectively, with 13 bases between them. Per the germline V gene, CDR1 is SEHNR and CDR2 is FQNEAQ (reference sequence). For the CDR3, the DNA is TGTGCCAGCAGCTTGACGGGGGCGGCTTATGGCTACACCTTC. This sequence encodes CASSLTGAAYGYTF.